These T cell receptor beta chains were read from a single sample in a study of T cell changes during pregnancy in multiple sclerosis. The repertoire was sequenced with immunoSEQ multiplex PCR; TCRdb's copy has only in-frame clones and lacks some. The data show approximately 20,000 clones, with roughly 88% seen just once and 5.5% to 6% held by the top ten. The material sequenced was CD8+ T cells from peripheral blood mononuclear cells, taken in the third trimester of pregnancy. These receptors came from a female donor in good health, enrolled as a control in a pregnancy study. Both conserved end residues are part of each CDR3. Each record gives: V gene, J gene, D gene, clone size, CDR3 protein. The D gene is left open where the match is weak. Clone size is given for some rows only: seen once, a few or many times, or a class if the clone is expanded.

V: TRBV12-5
J: TRBJ2-1
D: TRBD2
size: -
CDR3: CASGRGGQYNEQFF

V: TRBV18
J: TRBJ2-3
D: -
size: -
CDR3: CASSPGSPDTQYF

V: TRBV29-1
J: TRBJ1-1
D: -
size: -
CDR3: CSVVRTLNTEAFF

V: TRBV7-3
J: TRBJ2-3
D: -
size: -
CDR3: CASSHTSYLDTQYF

V: TRBV29-1
J: TRBJ1-2
D: TRBD1
size: -
CDR3: CSVELAWRDSYGYTF

V: TRBV4-2
J: TRBJ1-6
D: -
size: -
CDR3: CASSQESGQSNSPLHF

V: TRBV6-1
J: TRBJ2-7
D: TRBD2
size: -
CDR3: CASSGWTSGGSYEQYF

V: TRBV4-3
J: TRBJ2-7
D: -
size: -
CDR3: CASSPFPGSTYEQYF

V: TRBV10-3
J: TRBJ2-1
D: TRBD1
size: -
CDR3: CAISGGTAYNEQFF

V: TRBV5-6
J: TRBJ2-3
D: -
size: -
CDR3: CASSFGGDTQYF

V: TRBV29-1
J: TRBJ1-1
D: -
size: -
CDR3: CSGEVMNTEAFF

V: TRBV11-1
J: TRBJ2-3
D: TRBD2
size: -
CDR3: CASSVTSGGVTDTQYF

V: TRBV4-1
J: TRBJ1-1
D: -
size: -
CDR3: CASSQNQGLNTEAFF

V: TRBV4-3
J: TRBJ2-1
D: -
size: -
CDR3: CASSLPEYGGWSSYNEQFF

V: TRBV7-3
J: TRBJ2-2
D: -
size: -
CDR3: CASSLTGHLNTGELFF

V: TRBV2
J: TRBJ1-2
D: -
size: -
CDR3: CASSEWPGRDGYTF

V: TRBV27
J: TRBJ1-1
D: -
size: -
CDR3: CASSFDPAQQGVPTEAFF

V: TRBV5-6
J: TRBJ2-7
D: TRBD1
size: -
CDR3: CASSRDRGYEQYF

V: TRBV13
J: TRBJ2-3
D: TRBD2
size: -
CDR3: CASSPGLAGASSWDTQYF

V: TRBV7-9
J: TRBJ2-7
D: TRBD2
size: once
CDR3: CASSLSLTSPTYEQYF

V: TRBV19
J: TRBJ1-1
D: -
size: -
CDR3: CASRLDHSTEAFF

V: TRBV5-1
J: TRBJ1-1
D: -
size: -
CDR3: CASSYSSLNTEAFF